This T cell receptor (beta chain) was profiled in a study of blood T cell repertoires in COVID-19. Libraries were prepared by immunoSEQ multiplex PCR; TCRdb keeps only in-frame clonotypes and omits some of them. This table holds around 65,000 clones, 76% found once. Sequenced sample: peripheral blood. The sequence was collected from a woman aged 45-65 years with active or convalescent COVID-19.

The CDR3 bases are TGTGCCAGCAGTGACTCCCCAGGAACCAGAGCTTTCTTT. The encoded protein is CASSDSPGTRAFF. The chain is built from TRBV6-4 and TRBJ1-1; no clear D. In germline, CDR1 is MRHNA, CDR2 SNTAGT. CDR3 length equals 13 residues. Trimming stripped 0 bases from V and 10 bases from J, with 12 bases between.